The present TCR beta chain was sequenced within a study of CD8 T cells in ankylosing spondylitis. This clonotype was seen at least ten times. TCRdb re-called the 5' RACE reads through MiXCR, storing one row per CDR3 protein. The sample includes 200,000 to 250,000 distinct CDR3 sequences, roughly 10% of them seen just once. CDR3 length: 15 amino acids. Germline CDR1 reads SGHRS; CDR2 reads YFSETQ. V lost 0 bases to trimming and J lost 0 bases, with 9 bases between them. The sample comprised blood, either unsorted or a sorted T cell fraction (not recorded which). This sequence joins TRBV5-1 and TRBJ1-1; D remains unclear. The source is a male donor with ankylosing spondylitis or in good health (not recorded which). CDR3 sequence (DNA): TGCGCCAGCAGCTTGGGCGGAGACATGAACACTGAAGCTTTCTTT. Amino acid sequence: CASSLGGDMNTEAFF.